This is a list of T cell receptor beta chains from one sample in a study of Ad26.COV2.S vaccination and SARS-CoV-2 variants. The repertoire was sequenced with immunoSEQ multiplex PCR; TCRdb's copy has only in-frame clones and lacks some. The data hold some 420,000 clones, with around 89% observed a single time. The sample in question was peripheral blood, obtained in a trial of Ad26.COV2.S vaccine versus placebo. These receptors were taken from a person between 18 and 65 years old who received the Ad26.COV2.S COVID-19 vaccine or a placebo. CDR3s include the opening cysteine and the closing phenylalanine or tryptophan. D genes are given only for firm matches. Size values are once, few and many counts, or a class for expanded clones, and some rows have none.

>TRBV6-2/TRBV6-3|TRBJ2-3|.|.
CASSYTDTDTQYF
TGTGCCAGCAGTTATACAGACACAGATACGCAGTATTTT
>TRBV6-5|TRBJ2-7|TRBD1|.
CASSLTGTGFGEQYF
TGTGCCAGCAGTTTAACCGGGACAGGGTTCGGCGAGCAGTACTTC
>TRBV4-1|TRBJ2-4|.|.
CASSQGGFVSVKNIQYF
TGCGCCAGCAGCCAAGGGGGGTTTGTGTCTGTCAAAAACATTCAGTACTTC
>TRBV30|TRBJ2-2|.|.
CAWSGIRTGELFF
TGTGCCTGGAGTGGGATAAGAACCGGGGAGCTGTTTTTT
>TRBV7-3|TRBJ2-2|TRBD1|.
CASSLMGQGAGELFF
TGTGCCAGCAGCTTAATGGGACAGGGGGCCGGGGAGCTGTTTTTT
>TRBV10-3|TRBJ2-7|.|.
CAIGIWGRGSYEQYF
TGTGCCATCGGGATTTGGGGGAGAGGCTCCTACGAGCAGTACTTC
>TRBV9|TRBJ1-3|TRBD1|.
CASSPQTGRNTIYF
TGTGCCAGCAGCCCGCAGACAGGGCGAAACACCATATATTTT
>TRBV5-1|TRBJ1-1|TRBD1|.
CASSSYRGEEAFF
TGCGCCAGCAGCTCCTACAGGGGCGAGGAAGCTTTCTTT
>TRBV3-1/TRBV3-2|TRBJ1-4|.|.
CASSQVRYVGDEKLFF
TGTGCCAGCAGCCAAGTTCGGTATGTGGGGGATGAAAAACTGTTTTTT
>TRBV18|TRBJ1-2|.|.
CASSPGEGGYGYTF
TGTGCCAGCTCACCGGGCGAGGGGGGCTATGGCTACACCTTC
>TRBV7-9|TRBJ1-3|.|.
CASSLGGLGNTIYF
TGTGCCAGCAGCTTGGGGGGTCTCGGAAACACCATATATTTT
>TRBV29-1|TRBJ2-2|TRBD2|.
CSVSSGGPDTGELFF
TGCAGCGTTTCCAGCGGGGGGCCTGATACCGGGGAGCTGTTTTTT
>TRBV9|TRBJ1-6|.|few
CASSVGQNSPLHF
TGTGCCAGCAGCGTAGGACAGAATTCACCCCTCCACTTT
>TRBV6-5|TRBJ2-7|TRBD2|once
CASSLSGGLYEQYF
TGTGCCAGCAGCCTCAGCGGGGGGCTATACGAGCAGTACTTC
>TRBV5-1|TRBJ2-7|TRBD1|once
CASSTDREVYEQYF
TGCGCCAGCAGCACGGACAGGGAAGTATACGAGCAGTACTTC
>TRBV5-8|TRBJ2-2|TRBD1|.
CASSLWDRLNTGELFF
TGTGCCAGCAGCTTGTGGGACAGACTGAACACCGGGGAGCTGTTTTTT
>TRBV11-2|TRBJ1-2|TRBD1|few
CASSSIRTGFYGYTF
TGTGCCAGCAGCTCAATACGGACAGGGTTCTATGGCTACACCTTC
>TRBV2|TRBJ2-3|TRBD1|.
CASSEDRGFSDTQYF
TGTGCCAGCAGTGAAGACAGGGGGTTTTCAGATACGCAGTATTTT
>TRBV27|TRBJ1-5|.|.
CASSLRWDQPQHF
TGTGCCAGCAGTTTGCGATGGGACCAGCCCCAGCATTTT
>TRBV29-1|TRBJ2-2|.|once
CSVEPHFIVKANTGELFF
TGCAGCGTTGAACCCCATTTTATCGTTAAAGCGAACACCGGGGAGCTGTTTTTT
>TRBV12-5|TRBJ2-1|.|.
CASGSGQPDNEQFF
TGTGCTAGTGGTTCCGGCCAACCAGATAATGAGCAGTTCTTC
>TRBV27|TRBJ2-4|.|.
CASSPPPGKKGIQYF
TGTGCCAGCAGTCCCCCCCCGGGAAAAAAGGGCATTCAGTACTTC
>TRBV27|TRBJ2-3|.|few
CASSLAPARADTQYF
TGTGCCAGCAGTCTTGCCCCGGCGCGGGCAGATACGCAGTATTTT
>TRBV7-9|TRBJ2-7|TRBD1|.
CASSSPDRGHYEQYF
TGTGCCAGCAGCTCGCCGGACAGGGGGCACTACGAGCAGTACTTC
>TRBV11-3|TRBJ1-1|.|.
CASSSSPGAGTEAFF
TGTGCCAGCAGCTCGTCTCCGGGGGCCGGTACTGAAGCTTTCTTT
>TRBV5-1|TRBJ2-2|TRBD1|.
CASSFGTGKGGELFF
TGCGCCAGCAGCTTCGGGACAGGGAAGGGCGGGGAGCTGTTTTTT
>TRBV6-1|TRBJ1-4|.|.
CASSEIVVINEKLFF
TGTGCCAGCAGTGAGATCGTGGTGATTAATGAAAAACTGTTTTTT
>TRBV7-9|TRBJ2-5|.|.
CASSSEGLGETQYF
TGTGCCAGCAGCTCCGAAGGACTCGGAGAGACCCAGTACTTC
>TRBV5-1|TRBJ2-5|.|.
CASSLAPGTQETQYF
TGCGCCAGCAGCTTAGCCCCGGGAACCCAAGAGACCCAGTACTTC
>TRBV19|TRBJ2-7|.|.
CASSILGQSYEQYF
TGTGCCAGTAGTATCCTGGGACAATCCTACGAGCAGTACTTC
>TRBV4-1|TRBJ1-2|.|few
CASSQEGLLNYGYTF
TGCGCCAGCAGCCAGGAGGGACTGCTCAACTATGGCTACACCTTC
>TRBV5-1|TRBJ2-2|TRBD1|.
CASSTDRAITGELFF
TGCGCCAGCAGCACGGACAGGGCGATCACCGGGGAGCTGTTTTTT
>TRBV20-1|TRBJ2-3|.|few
CSASLQGKGTDTQYF
TGCAGTGCTAGTCTTCAGGGTAAGGGCACAGATACGCAGTATTTT
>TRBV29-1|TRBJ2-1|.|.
CSVQGTLGYNEQFF
TGCAGCGTCCAGGGGACCCTAGGCTACAATGAGCAGTTCTTC
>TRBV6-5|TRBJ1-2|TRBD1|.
CASSYNPQGGYGYTF
TGTGCCAGCAGTTACAATCCACAGGGGGGCTATGGCTACACCTTC
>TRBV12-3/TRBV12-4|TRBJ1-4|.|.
CASTSFRGRKLFF
TGTGCCAGCACCTCTTTTCGGGGGAGAAAACTGTTTTTT
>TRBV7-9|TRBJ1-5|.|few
CASSLAGGVGAFGQPQHF
TGTGCCAGCAGCTTAGCGGGCGGGGTCGGGGCCTTTGGTCAGCCCCAGCATTTT
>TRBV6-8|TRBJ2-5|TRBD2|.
CASSYRASGGIAVAETQYF
TGTGCCAGCAGTTACAGGGCTAGCGGGGGGATAGCAGTGGCGGAGACCCAGTACTTC
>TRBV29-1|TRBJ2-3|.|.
CSVLVGGRTDTQYF
TGCAGCGTTCTGGTTGGGGGGAGGACAGATACGCAGTATTTT
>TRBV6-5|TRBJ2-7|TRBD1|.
CASRLRLTGTDEQYF
TGTGCCAGCAGATTACGCCTGACAGGGACGGACGAGCAGTACTTC
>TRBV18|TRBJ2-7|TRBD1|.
CASSPPGTGDEQYF
TGTGCCAGCTCACCACCAGGGACAGGGGACGAGCAGTACTTC
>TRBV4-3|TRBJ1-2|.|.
CASSQGGPGYTF
TGCGCCAGCAGCCAAGGCGGACCTGGCTACACCTTC
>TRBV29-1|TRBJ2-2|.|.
CSVGERADGVTGELFF
TGCAGCGTTGGGGAACGGGCAGATGGGGTCACCGGGGAGCTGTTTTTT
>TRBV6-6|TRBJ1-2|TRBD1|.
CASRQTGAANYGYTF
TGTGCCAGCAGGCAAACAGGGGCGGCTAACTATGGCTACACCTTC
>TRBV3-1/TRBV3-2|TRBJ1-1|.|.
CASSQDPAWDVEAFF
TGTGCCAGCAGCCAAGATCCAGCCTGGGACGTGGAAGCTTTCTTT
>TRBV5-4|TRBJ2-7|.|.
CASSILDGSSYEQYF
TGTGCCAGCAGCATACTCGACGGAAGCTCCTACGAGCAGTACTTC
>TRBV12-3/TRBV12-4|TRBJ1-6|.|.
CASSRGYNSPLHF
TGTGCCAGCAGCCGTGGGTATAATTCACCCCTCCACTTT
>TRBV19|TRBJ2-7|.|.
CASSLQGNEQYF
TGTGCCAGTAGTCTACAGGGTAACGAGCAGTACTTC
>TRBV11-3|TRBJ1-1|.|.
CATSDSMNTEAFF
TGTGCCACCTCGGACAGCATGAACACTGAAGCTTTCTTT
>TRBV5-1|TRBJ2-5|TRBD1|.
CASSPRTGLQETQYF
TGCGCCAGCAGCCCACGGACAGGGTTACAAGAGACCCAGTACTTC
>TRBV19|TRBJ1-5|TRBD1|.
CASSQDRGHQPQHF
TGTGCCAGTAGTCAGGACAGGGGGCATCAGCCCCAGCATTTT
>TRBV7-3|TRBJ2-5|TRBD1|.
CASSLGQASQETQYF
TGTGCCAGCAGCTTAGGACAGGCCTCCCAAGAGACCCAGTACTTC
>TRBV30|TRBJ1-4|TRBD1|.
CAWSTGGSNEKLFF
TGTGCCTGGAGTACAGGGGGAAGTAATGAAAAACTGTTTTTT
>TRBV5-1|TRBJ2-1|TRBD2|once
CASSLTGLGQFF
TGCGCCAGCAGCTTGACGGGACTAGGACAGTTCTTC
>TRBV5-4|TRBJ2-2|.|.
CASSLAASSTGELFF
TGTGCCAGCAGCTTGGCCGCCTCAAGCACCGGGGAGCTGTTTTTT
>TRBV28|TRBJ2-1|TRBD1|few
CASSVDREANEQFF
TGTGCCAGCAGTGTGGACAGGGAGGCAAATGAGCAGTTCTTC
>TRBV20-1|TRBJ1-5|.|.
CSASKRSNQPQHF
TGCAGTGCTAGTAAACGGTCCAATCAGCCCCAGCATTTT
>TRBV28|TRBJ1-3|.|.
CASRDRFSGNTIYF
TGTGCCAGCAGAGACAGATTCTCTGGAAACACCATATATTTT
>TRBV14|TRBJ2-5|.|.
CASTRGGTETQYF
TGTGCCAGCACCAGGGGAGGGACAGAGACCCAGTACTTC